This T cell receptor beta chain was sequenced for a study of identical twins' blood T cells. The overall study: Six alpha and about 6 beta libraries together yielded roughly 50 million reads.

TCRdb analysed the 5' RACE reads with MiXCR anew, one entry per CDR3 protein. The sample contains 350,000 to 450,000 distinct CDR3 sequences, 28% of which appear only once. The germline V gene encodes CDR1 MNHEY and CDR2 SMNVEV (reference sequence). Trimming took off 0 bases at V and 6 bases at J, with 12 bases between the two ends. The CDR3 contains 15 residues. The chain is built from TRBV27 and TRBJ1-5, with D maybe TRBD1 (5 bases). The source is a woman between 18 and 50 years old in good health. Sequencing was performed on PBMCs. The CDR3 region is CASSLSRPGGQPQHF. The CDR3 nucleotides read TGTGCCAGCAGTTTATCGAGGCCGGGGGGTCAGCCCCAGCATTTT.